This T cell receptor beta chain was captured by sequencing in a study of shared clonotypes between healthy human individuals. Comments on this clone: The same CDR3 also results from other DNA sequences found in this sample.

The assay used deep level. Measured with immunoSEQ multiplex PCR; TCRdb has only the in-frame clones, and not every one. The data contain about 490,000 clones, roughly 80% of them singletons. CDR3 length: 12 amino acids. The germline V and J ends were trimmed by 2 bases and 2 bases, with 1 base remaining between them. Germline V gives CDR1 MDHEN, CDR2 SYDVKM. Source material: PBMCs. V and J are TRBV28 and TRBJ2-1; no reliable D call. The clonotype comes from a woman aged 40 to 50 in good health. Some clones in this sample may be carry-over from other donors' samples. CDR3 sequence (DNA): TGTGCCAGCAGTTTACCCTACAATGAGCAGTTCTTC. It encodes CASSLPYNEQFF. The full variable domain, rest sourced from reference TRBV28 and TRBJ2-1, is DVKVTQSSRYLVKRTGEKVFLECVQDMDHENMFWYRQDPGLGLRLIYFSYDVKMKEKGDIPEGYSVSREKKERFSLILESASTNQTSMYLCASSLPYNEQFFGPGTRLTVL.